One TCR beta chain is described in this entry. Its antigen is as yet unknown. Treatment given: approximately nine-day PBMC culture with coronavirus spike peptide pools or control peptides (ViraFEST assay). This entry comes from a study of vaccination and CD4 T cells after COVID-19. The study sequenced cultured CD4+ T cell DNA using the Oncomine TCR Beta short-read assay. The source of extracted genomic DNA was cultured CD4+ T cells. TCRdb called the PCR reads again in MiXCR, with one record for every CDR3 protein. This repertoire shows some 12,000 distinct CDR3 sequences, about 50% found once; its top ten account for about a fifth. Specimen: CD4+ T cells from blood, cultured in vitro. This receptor was taken from a human donor who had recovered from COVID-19.

CDR3 residues: CSAKRDTNTGELFF. CDR3 sequence (DNA): TGCAGTGCAAAAAGGGACACGAACACCGGGGAGCTGTTTTTT. This chain uses TRBV20-1 with TRBJ2-2; possibly TRBD1 for D (6 bases). Germline CDR1 DFQATT, CDR2 SNEGSKA (reference sequence). V lost 6 bases, J lost 0 bases, and 11 bases lay in between. The CDR3 sequence is 14 residues long.